This is a list of T cell receptor beta chains from one sample in a study of blood T cell repertoires in COVID-19. Assay: immunoSEQ multiplex PCR; the TCRdb copy retains only in-frame clones and omits some. This table holds more than 300,000 clones, about 85% found once. Sequenced material: PBMCs or T cells enriched from blood (not recorded which). Receptors originate from a woman aged 25 to 39 who had recovered from COVID-19. The CDR3 runs from the conserved cysteine through the conserved F or W. D genes are given only for firm matches. The listing skips clone size in some rows; elsewhere it reads once, few, many or a size class.

j_gene | d_gene | v_gene | abundance | CDR3nt | CDR3aa
TRBJ1-1 | TRBD1 | TRBV30 | NA | TGTGCCTGGAGTGTGAAAGGGGACAGTGAAGCTTTCTTT | CAWSVKGDSEAFF
TRBJ1-5 | TRBD1 | TRBV9 | once | TGTGCCAGCAGCGACACAGGGGATCCCAATCAGCCCCAGCATTTT | CASSDTGDPNQPQHF
TRBJ2-2 | NA | TRBV5-4 | NA | TGTGCCAGCAGCTTTGCAGGGTGGGCCGGGGAGCTGTTTTTT | CASSFAGWAGELFF
TRBJ1-2 | NA | TRBV9 | NA | TGTGCCAGCAGCGTAGATGGGGGCGCTGTCTATGGCTACACCTTC | CASSVDGGAVYGYTF
TRBJ1-1 | NA | TRBV5-1 | NA | TGCGCCAGCAGCTTGACGGCAGAGGATGAAGCTTTCTTT | CASSLTAEDEAFF
TRBJ1-2 | TRBD1 | TRBV7-8 | NA | TGTGCCAGCAGCTCCCGCTATGGGACGCAGGGGGGTTATGGCTACACCTTC | CASSSRYGTQGGYGYTF
TRBJ1-1 | NA | TRBV4-2 | NA | TGTGCCAGCAGCCAATCGGACAGTTTGAACACTGAAGCTTTCTTT | CASSQSDSLNTEAFF
TRBJ1-5 | NA | TRBV30 | NA | TGTGCCTGGAGTCATCAGGGTGATCAGCCCCAGCATTTT | CAWSHQGDQPQHF
TRBJ1-5 | TRBD1 | TRBV2 | NA | TGTGCCAGCAGTGATGGGACAGGGAATCAGCCCCAGCATTTT | CASSDGTGNQPQHF
TRBJ1-2 | TRBD1 | TRBV5-6 | NA | TGTGCCAGCAGCTTGGGGACAGGGGGCGCTTGGGGCTACACCTTC | CASSLGTGGAWGYTF
TRBJ1-1 | TRBD1 | TRBV7-3 | NA | TGTGCCAGCAGCCCCTTACCCGGGACAGGGCACCCGACTGAAGCTTTCTTT | CASSPLPGTGHPTEAFF
TRBJ2-1 | NA | TRBV6-5 | NA | TGTGCCAGCAGTTTCGGCCGGACAAGCACCAATGAGCAGTTCTTC | CASSFGRTSTNEQFF
TRBJ1-4 | TRBD1 | TRBV19 | NA | TGTGCCAGTAGTAGGGCAGGGGGCTCACCCTCACTGTTTTTT | CASSRAGGSPSLFF
TRBJ1-2 | TRBD1 | TRBV18 | NA | TGTGCCAGCTCACCACAGGGGGCGAATGGCTACACCTTC | CASSPQGANGYTF
TRBJ1-2 | NA | TRBV7-2 | NA | TGTGCCAGCAGCCCTTTTTCCTATGGCTACACCTTC | CASSPFSYGYTF
TRBJ1-1 | NA | TRBV10-3 | NA | TGTGCCATCAGTGAAGGGAGGGAAGTAGCGACTGAAGCTTTCTTT | CAISEGREVATEAFF
TRBJ2-5 | NA | TRBV27 | NA | TGTGCCAGCAGCCAGACACTAGGCGAGACCCAGTACTTC | CASSQTLGETQYF
TRBJ1-2 | NA | TRBV5-1 | NA | TGCGCCAGCAGCGAGGGGGTCTATGGCTACACCTTC | CASSEGVYGYTF
TRBJ1-5 | NA | TRBV4-1 | NA | TGCGCCAGCAGCCAAGGGGGCACTAATCAGCCCCAGCATTTT | CASSQGGTNQPQHF
TRBJ1-1 | TRBD1 | TRBV18 | NA | TGTGCCAGCTCACCTCTTGACAGGGAAAACACTGAAGCTTTCTTT | CASSPLDRENTEAFF
TRBJ1-2 | NA | TRBV6-2/TRBV6-3 | NA | TGTGCCAGCAGTTTCGTGCATCCCGGACTCTATGGCTACACCTTC | CASSFVHPGLYGYTF
TRBJ1-4 | TRBD1 | TRBV7-6 | NA | TGTGCCAGCAGCCCCGGGACAGGGGGTGAAAAACTGTTTTTT | CASSPGTGGEKLFF
TRBJ1-5 | NA | TRBV5-6 | NA | TGTGCCAGCAGCTTGGGGAGAAATCAGCCCCAGCATTTT | CASSLGRNQPQHF
TRBJ2-2 | NA | TRBV7-9 | NA | TGTGCCAGCAGCATCCCGGGACAAAGCACCACCGGGGAGCTGTTTTTT | CASSIPGQSTTGELFF
TRBJ1-1 | NA | TRBV4-1 | NA | TGCGCCAGCAGCCCCCACCTGGCCATGAACACTGAAGCTTTCTTT | CASSPHLAMNTEAFF
TRBJ1-2 | TRBD1 | TRBV3-1/TRBV3-2 | NA | TGTGCCAGCAGCCAAAAGCAGGGGGCGCGTGGCTACACCTTC | CASSQKQGARGYTF
TRBJ1-1 | NA | TRBV30 | NA | TGTGCTTATTTCGCGGGGACTGAAGCTTTCTTT | CAYFAGTEAFF
TRBJ2-7 | NA | TRBV7-6 | NA | TGTGCCAGCAGCTTAGCCTCTGGGGGCCAGGGAGAGCAGTACTTC | CASSLASGGQGEQYF
TRBJ1-1 | NA | TRBV18 | once | TGTGCCAGCTCACGGGGGGAGGCAGCCCTGAGCACTGAAGCTTTCTTT | CASSRGEAALSTEAFF
TRBJ1-2 | NA | TRBV6-5 | NA | TGTGCCAGCAGTTACTCTCCAGACAGGCCAGACTATGGCTACACCTTC | CASSYSPDRPDYGYTF
TRBJ1-2 | TRBD1 | TRBV19 | NA | TGTGCCAGTAGTTCGGCCCTTGGACAGGGTGCCTATGGCTACACCTTC | CASSSALGQGAYGYTF
TRBJ2-7 | TRBD2 | TRBV28 | NA | TGTGCCAGCAGTGAAACTAGCGGGGGCCTATCCTACGAGCAGTACTTC | CASSETSGGLSYEQYF
TRBJ2-7 | NA | TRBV30 | once | TGTGCCTGGAGTTACCAGGACTACGAGCAGTACTTC | CAWSYQDYEQYF
TRBJ1-5 | NA | TRBV7-8 | NA | TGTGCCAGCAGCGCCCGGAGTTTTTGGACGGGGAATAGCAATCAGCCCCAGCATTTT | CASSARSFWTGNSNQPQHF
TRBJ2-1 | TRBD2 | TRBV19 | NA | TGTGCCAGTAGGAACACGGGGGGTTGGTCCTACAATGAGCAGTTCTTC | CASRNTGGWSYNEQFF
TRBJ1-2 | NA | TRBV6-6 | NA | TGTGCCAGCAGTGGAAATCAGGGGATCTATGGCTACACCTTC | CASSGNQGIYGYTF
TRBJ2-3 | NA | TRBV5-1 | NA | TGCGCCAGCAGCTCCCAAGGACAGGGAGGGATCACAGATACGCAGTATTTT | CASSSQGQGGITDTQYF
TRBJ2-1 | TRBD1 | TRBV12-5 | NA | TGTGCTAGTGGTTTGGCTCAGGGGGCGGTCCTCAATGAGCAGTTCTTC | CASGLAQGAVLNEQFF
TRBJ1-1 | NA | TRBV19 | NA | TGTGCCAGTATAAGGCCCGGGGACACTGAAGCTTTCTTT | CASIRPGDTEAFF
TRBJ2-7 | TRBD1 | TRBV30 | NA | TGTGCCTGGAGGGACAGGGGGTTTTACGAGCAGTACTTC | CAWRDRGFYEQYF
TRBJ2-7 | NA | TRBV27 | NA | TGTGCCAGCAGTTTAGGCAGGAACTACGAGCAGTACTTC | CASSLGRNYEQYF
TRBJ1-5 | TRBD1 | TRBV28 | few | TGTGCCAGCAGAACAGGGGGCGGCAATCAGCCCCAGCATTTT | CASRTGGGNQPQHF
TRBJ1-2 | NA | TRBV4-2 | NA | TGTGCCAGCAGCCAAATTCCCTCAGAGGGATATGGCTACACCTTC | CASSQIPSEGYGYTF
TRBJ1-2 | TRBD1 | TRBV15 | NA | TGTGCCACCAGCGGCCCCGGGACAGGGCATGGCTACACCTTC | CATSGPGTGHGYTF
TRBJ1-1 | NA | TRBV6-5 | NA | TGTGCCAGCAGTTACCGGGAACGGAACACTGAAGCTTTCTTT | CASSYRERNTEAFF
TRBJ2-1 | NA | TRBV5-1 | NA | TGCGCCAGCAGCTTGGGTTTAACTAGGAGCTCCTACAATGAGCAGTTCTTC | CASSLGLTRSSYNEQFF
TRBJ1-1 | NA | TRBV9 | NA | TGTGCCAGCAGCGTAGCGCCCAGTCGGGGGACTGAAGCTTTCTTT | CASSVAPSRGTEAFF
TRBJ1-6 | NA | TRBV27 | NA | TGTGCCAGCAAAGGGGGGGTGTCACCCCTCCACTTT | CASKGGVSPLHF
TRBJ2-3 | TRBD2 | TRBV4-1 | NA | TGCGCCAGCAGCCAAGAAGGGACTAGCGGGGGGACTTATGGCACAGATACGCAGTATTTT | CASSQEGTSGGTYGTDTQYF
TRBJ1-5 | NA | TRBV27 | NA | TGTGCCAGCAGTTTAAGGGGGTCGAGCAATCAGCCCCAGCATTTT | CASSLRGSSNQPQHF
TRBJ1-2 | NA | TRBV2 | NA | TGTGCCAGCATTGGAAGGGGGGGCGGTGGCTATGGCTACACCTTC | CASIGRGGGGYGYTF
TRBJ2-7 | TRBD1 | TRBV9 | NA | TGTGCCAGCAGCGAGAGGGACAGGGGGCTCTACGAGCAGTACTTC | CASSERDRGLYEQYF
TRBJ1-2 | NA | TRBV19 | NA | TGTGCCAGTTGGACAGCCTCCCCGGCTAACTATGGCTACACCTTC | CASWTASPANYGYTF
TRBJ1-6 | NA | TRBV9 | NA | TGTGCCAGCAGCGTTGAGGGTACGGATTCACCCCTCCACTTT | CASSVEGTDSPLHF
TRBJ1-1 | TRBD1 | TRBV5-6 | NA | TGTGCCAGCACCGGACAGGGGGCGGGCACTGAAGCTTTCTTT | CASTGQGAGTEAFF